Below, 22 T cell receptor beta chains from the same sample are listed, as sequenced in a study of blood T cell repertoires in COVID-19 (dated by TCRdb to the early 2020s). Libraries were made using the immunoSEQ multiplex PCR assay. This is the immuneACCESS table as TCRdb keeps it, with only in-frame sequences that have V and J called. A part of the clones is gone; compared with another copy, unresolved V genes explain less than half, and the rest is unexplained. This sample has 300,000 to 400,000 clones in its table, and about 89% of those were observed once. The ten largest account for about 6.3% of the sample. Sequences were obtained from peripheral blood. The receptors were gathered from a woman aged 45-59 years with COVID-19, enrolled during active disease.

The chain employs TRBV5-3 and TRBJ1-5; 9 bases are a match to TRBD1. TRBV5-3 is an ORF for which the function is uncertain. With V trimmed by 6 bases and J by 3 bases, 10 bases remained unmatched. This CDR3 region has 16 residues. The CDR3 loop reads CARIINGTGINQPQHF. The CDR3 nucleotides read TGTGCCAGAATCATCAATGGGACAGGGATCAATCAGCCCCAGCATTTT.

The chain employs TRBV13 and TRBJ2-5; tentatively, D is TRBD1 (5 bases). The V end was cut by 5 bases, the J end by 5 bases, with 18 bases between. This CDR3 is built from 15 residues. In germline, CDR1 is PRHDT, CDR2 FYEKMQ (reference sequence). The CDR3 spells CASSENPGIWETQYF. The CDR3 DNA reads TGTGCCAGCAGCGAAAATCCAGGGATATGGGAGACCCAGTACTTC.

This chain links TRBV29-1 with TRBJ1-4, with D uncertain. The CDR3 is 11 amino acids. V was pared by 4 bases and J by 5 bases, with 5 bases between. The germline CDR1 and CDR2 sequences are SQVTM and ANQGSEA. The CDR3 nucleotides are TGCAGCGTTGTGAGCAATGAAAAACTGTTTTTT. This codes for CSVVSNEKLFF.

The chain recombines TRBV21-1 with TRBJ1-2; the DNA was not used to check the table's D call, TRBD1. TRBV21-1 is classified as a pseudogene. This CDR3 spans 12 amino acids. The CDR3 sequence: CASSKVWHGYTF. CDR3 nucleotides: TGTGCCAGCAGCAAAGTTTGGCATGGCTACACCTTC.

The chain combines TRBV11-2 with TRBJ2-5; the match to TRBD2 covers 12 bases. Germline V gene data show CDR1 as SGHAT and CDR2 as FQNNGV. The CDR3 runs to 16 residues. After removal of 0 bases from V and 6 bases from J, the junction contained 5 bases not matched to a gene. CDR3 sequence (DNA): TGTGCCAGCAGCTTAGATCTAGCGGGAGGGCAAAAGACCCAGTACTTC. Amino acids: CASSLDLAGGQKTQYF. The complete variable domain, with remaining parts taken from reference TRBV11-2 and TRBJ2-5, reads EAGVAQSPRYKIIEKRQSVAFWCNPISGHATLYWYQQILGQGPKLLIQFQNNGVVDDSQLPKDRFSAERLKGVDSTLKIQPAKLEDSAVYLCASSLDLAGGQKTQYFGPGTRLLVL.

The V gene is TRBV4-3, the J gene TRBJ2-1, with 10 bases identical to TRBD2. The CDR3 is 15 amino acids. The trim removed 4 bases at V and 8 bases at J, leaving 8 bases unmatched. The germline V gene encodes CDR1 LGHNA and CDR2 YSLEER. CDR3 coding DNA: TGCGCCAGCAGCCTAAGGGGACTAGCGTCCGATGAGCAGTTCTTC. Protein sequence: CASSLRGLASDEQFF.

The count of this clone is one. In DNA, the CDR3 is TGTGCCAGCAGCTTAGCGCTCACTAGCGTCATTCTCACCGGGGAGCTGTTTTTT. Residues: CASSLALTSVILTGELFF. The chain recombines TRBV7-9 with TRBJ2-2; 7 bases agree with TRBD2. V lost 0 bases, J lost 4 bases, and 11 bases stayed unmatched. Germline CDR1 is SEHNR and CDR2 is FQNEAQ (reference sequence). CDR3 length: 18 amino acids.

This rearrangement joins TRBV3-1 (or the pseudogene TRBV3-2) to TRBJ2-5, with TRBD2 matching over 11 bases. The V gene end was trimmed by 5 bases and the J gene end by 3 bases; junction bases not matched to a gene: 11. Germline-derived CDR1 and CDR2 are LGHDT and YNNKEL (reference sequence). This CDR3 is 17 amino acids long. The CDR3 region has the DNA TGTGCCAGCAGCGGGGGGACTAGCGGTCCCGCGGAAGAGACCCAGTACTTC. Translating it yields CASSGGTSGPAEETQYF.

The rearrangement links TRBV13 to TRBJ2-2; D is uncertain. V was trimmed by 5 bases and J by 7 bases, leaving 11 bases between them. Germline CDR1 reads PRHDT; CDR2 reads FYEKMQ (reference sequence). CDR3 length equals 13 residues. CDR3 in amino acids: CASSRLDDGELFF. The CDR3 DNA reads as TGTGCCAGCAGCAGGCTAGACGACGGGGAGCTGTTTTTT.

V gene TRBV6-5 combines with J gene TRBJ2-4; 9 bases line up with TRBD1. The CDR3 is 13 amino acids. V was clipped by 6 bases and J by 8 bases; unmatched bases: 5. Germline CDR1 is MNHEY and CDR2 is SVGAGI. CDR3 loop: CASRDDRGDIQYF. CDR3 DNA: TGTGCCAGCAGGGACGACAGGGGGGACATTCAGTACTTC.

The gene calls are TRBV28 and TRBJ2-3; 7 bases line up with TRBD2. Germline assignment: CDR1 MDHEN and CDR2 SYDVKM. V shed 0 bases and J 4 bases; nucleotides not matched to a gene: 13. The CDR3 has 18 amino acids. The CDR3 is CASSLWGHGGRAADTQYF. In nucleotides, the CDR3 is TGTGCCAGCAGTTTATGGGGGCATGGGGGGAGGGCCGCAGATACGCAGTATTTT.

V and J are TRBV6-5 and TRBJ1-6, with 7 bases that match TRBD1. The CDR3 length is 14 residues. Germline loops: CDR1 MNHEY, CDR2 SVGAGI. J gave up 10 bases and V 2 bases, and 5 bases lay outside the gene matches. As DNA, the CDR3 is TGTGCCAGCAGTTACGACAGGGAGGTCTCACCCCTCCACTTT. This gives the protein CASSYDREVSPLHF.

The gene calls are TRBV6-5 and TRBJ1-2, with 9 bases matching TRBD1. J lost 7 bases, V lost 4 bases, and 13 bases had no gene match. The length of the CDR3 is 16 residues. CDR1 and CDR2 from the germline V gene are MNHEY and SVGAGI. CDR3 sequence: CASSFFRTQGAGGYTF. CDR3 bases: TGTGCCAGCAGTTTTTTTCGTACACAGGGGGCAGGTGGCTACACCTTC.

The chain is built from TRBV7-9 and TRBJ2-5; weak D call: TRBD1 (6 bases). The V gene's germline CDR1 is SEHNR and CDR2 FQNEAQ (reference sequence). The CDR3 is 16 amino acids. Trimming took 7 bases from V and 4 from J, leaving 22 bases between them. Here the CDR3 DNA reads TGTGCCAGCATCCCCCGCGAACAGGGTCCCCTAGAGACCCAGTACTTC. This sequence encodes CASIPREQGPLETQYF.

This chain uses TRBV20-1 with TRBJ2-3; 7 bases line up with TRBD1. J lost 4 bases, V lost 3 bases, and 7 bases had no gene match. The CDR3 is made up of 14 amino acids. CDR1 is DFQATT and CDR2 is SNEGSKA in the germline V gene (reference sequence). CDR3 amino acids: CSASGDRAPDTQYF. The CDR3 nucleotides read TGCAGTGCTAGTGGCGACAGGGCCCCAGATACGCAGTATTTT.

This rearrangement joins TRBV6-6 to TRBJ2-7; 7 bases match TRBD2. Germline trimming cut 6 bases from V and 4 bases from J; bases unmatched to any gene: 12. The CDR3 is 15 amino acids. The germline CDR1 and CDR2 sequences are MNHNY and SVGAGI (reference sequence). The CDR3 bases are TGTGCCAGCAGATCCACAGCGGGGACGGGTTACGAGCAGTACTTC. It is translated as CASRSTAGTGYEQYF.

CDR3 DNA sequence: TGTGCCAGCAGCACCGGCGGGAGCTCTGCCTACGAGCAGTACTTC. It encodes CASSTGGSSAYEQYF. The chain recombines TRBV5-4 with TRBJ2-7; 7 nucleotides align to TRBD2. Germline trimming cut 4 bases from V and 2 bases from J; bases unmatched to any gene: 9. The V gene's germline CDR1 is SGHNT and CDR2 YYREEE (reference sequence). This CDR3 spans 15 amino acids.

This clone was observed a single time. This chain uses TRBV7-6 with TRBJ2-7; 13 positions match TRBD2. Germline trimming cut 4 bases from V and 5 bases from J; bases unmatched to any gene: 5. This CDR3 has 15 residues. Per the germline V gene, CDR1 is SGHVS and CDR2 is FNYEAQ. The CDR3, as DNA: TGTGCCAGCAGCTGGACTAGCGGGAGCCGTGACGAGCAGTACTTC. It yields the protein CASSWTSGSRDEQYF.

This chain connects TRBV6-5 to TRBJ2-3; possible D gene TRBD2, 5 bases. V was cut by 6 bases and J by 4 bases, with 17 bases left in between. CDR1 and CDR2 from the germline V gene are MNHEY and SVGAGI. CDR3 size: 15 residues. The CDR3 here is CASRAWSSDPDTQYF. DNA of the CDR3: TGTGCCAGCAGAGCCTGGAGTAGCGATCCAGATACGCAGTATTTT.

J is TRBJ1-1 and V is TRBV6-5, with 7 bases that match TRBD1. This CDR3 contains 15 residues. The germline V gene encodes CDR1 MNHEY and CDR2 SVGAGI. The ends lost 6 bases at V and 1 base at J; junction bases unmatched: 8. CDR3 loop: CASRRTGTANTEAFF. CDR3 coding DNA: TGTGCCAGCAGAAGAACCGGGACAGCGAACACTGAAGCTTTCTTT.

This clone showed up many times. The chain couples TRBV30 to TRBJ2-3; TRBD2 agrees at 7 bases. The CDR3 contains 14 residues. CDR1 and CDR2 from the germline V gene are GTSNPN and SVGIG (reference sequence). The junction had 8 bases not matched to a gene; V was cut back by 6 bases and J by 2 bases. The CDR3 sequence is CACQPSGYTDTQYF. CDR3 nucleotide sequence: TGTGCCTGCCAACCTAGCGGATACACAGATACGCAGTATTTT.

The chain recombines TRBV11-2 with TRBJ2-7; 8 bases map to TRBD2. The CDR3 consists of 16 residues. Germline V gives CDR1 SGHAT, CDR2 FQNNGV. The V and J ends lost 5 bases and 0 bases, in that order; junction bases with no gene match: 9. CDR3 bases: TGTGCCAGCAGCCAAGATAGCGGGGTAAGCTCCTACGAGCAGTACTTC. Encoded protein: CASSQDSGVSSYEQYF.